A selection of T cell receptor beta chains follows, all from one sample in a study of cytotoxic CD8 clonotypes in ibrutinib-treated CLL. Profiled with immunoSEQ multiplex PCR; TCRdb holds only in-frame clones, not every one. The sample shows 40,000 or so clones, about half of them seen only once. The sequencing used PBMCs, collected before ibrutinib treatment. Receptors originate from a human donor with chronic lymphocytic leukemia. CDR3s include the opening cysteine and the closing phenylalanine or tryptophan. Each record gives: D gene, V gene, clone size, J gene, CDR3 DNA, CDR3 protein. The D gene is left open where the match is weak. Clone size is shown for a subset of rows, as once, few, many or a class of expanded clone.

D: TRBD2
V: TRBV10-1
size: .
J: TRBJ2-3
DNA: TGCGCCAGCAGTGATAGCGGGGGGGCCAGAGATACGCAGTATTTT
CDR3: CASSDSGGARDTQYF

D: TRBD2
V: TRBV5-1
size: .
J: TRBJ2-5
DNA: TGCGCCAGCAGCCCCGCTTCGGGAGGTCAAGAGACCCAGTACTTC
CDR3: CASSPASGGQETQYF

D: .
V: TRBV30
size: few
J: TRBJ1-1
DNA: TGTGCCTGGAGTGTCGGCAGACACTACACTGAAGCTTTCTTT
CDR3: CAWSVGRHYTEAFF

D: .
V: TRBV29-1
size: .
J: TRBJ1-1
DNA: TGCAGCGGTAGTTATTGGGGCCCTCCTAATTTGAACACTGAAGCTTTCTTT
CDR3: CSGSYWGPPNLNTEAFF

D: .
V: TRBV6-5
size: .
J: TRBJ1-5
DNA: TGTGCCAGCAGTTACTGGCAGACCAAGGTTCAGCCCCAGCATTTT
CDR3: CASSYWQTKVQPQHF

D: .
V: TRBV6-6
size: .
J: TRBJ1-1
DNA: TGTGCCAGCAGGGCCGCCGATCGAGCTTTCTTT
CDR3: CASRAADRAFF

D: TRBD1
V: TRBV6-1
size: .
J: TRBJ1-2
DNA: TGTGCCAGCAGTGTGGACAGGGGGGAAAATGCGTGGACCTTC
CDR3: CASSVDRGENAWTF

D: .
V: TRBV4-2
size: .
J: TRBJ1-2
DNA: TGTGCCAGCAGCCAAGTCGGTATATTCTATGGCTACACCTTC
CDR3: CASSQVGIFYGYTF

D: .
V: TRBV28
size: .
J: TRBJ1-6
DNA: TGTGCCAGCAGTTTTACGGGGCTCTATAATTCACCCCTCCACTTT
CDR3: CASSFTGLYNSPLHF

D: .
V: TRBV5-1
size: few
J: TRBJ2-3
DNA: TGCGCCAGCAGCTTGGGGCAGGAACCTAGCACAGATACGCAGTATTTT
CDR3: CASSLGQEPSTDTQYF

D: .
V: TRBV5-4
size: .
J: TRBJ1-1
DNA: TGTGCCAGCAGCTTTTCCTTAACTAGTGGGGCTTTCTTT
CDR3: CASSFSLTSGAFF

D: TRBD2
V: TRBV10-1
size: few
J: TRBJ2-1
DNA: TGCGCCAGCAGTGATCTTCCTACGACTAGCGGGGGGCGTGAGCAGTTCTTC
CDR3: CASSDLPTTSGGREQFF

D: .
V: TRBV6-6
size: few
J: TRBJ2-3
DNA: TGTGCCAGCAGTCCCCTATTAGATACGCAGTATTTT
CDR3: CASSPLLDTQYF

D: .
V: TRBV9
size: .
J: TRBJ2-1
DNA: TGTGCCAGCAGCGTAGAGGGTATACTCTACAATGAGCAGTTCTTC
CDR3: CASSVEGILYNEQFF

D: TRBD1
V: TRBV18
size: .
J: TRBJ2-5
DNA: TGTGCCACAATGCTACCTCGGACAGGGGGCAAATGGGAGACCCAGTACTTC
CDR3: CATMLPRTGGKWETQYF

D: .
V: TRBV11-2
size: few
J: TRBJ1-2
DNA: TGTGCCAGCAGCTTAGCGCCTTTATTGGGCTACACCTTC
CDR3: CASSLAPLLGYTF

D: TRBD1
V: TRBV18
size: .
J: TRBJ2-7
DNA: TGTGCCAGCTCACTATCAGGGGGTAGGAACTACGAGCAGTACTTC
CDR3: CASSLSGGRNYEQYF

D: .
V: TRBV9
size: once
J: TRBJ2-5
DNA: TGTGCCAGCAGCGTTTTCGGAGAGCGGGCGGAGACCCAGTACTTC
CDR3: CASSVFGERAETQYF

D: TRBD1
V: TRBV29-1
size: few
J: TRBJ1-2
DNA: TGCAGCGTTCTAACAGGGGGCTTTGGCTACACCTTC
CDR3: CSVLTGGFGYTF

D: .
V: TRBV19
size: .
J: TRBJ1-5
DNA: TGTGCCAGTAGTATTGGGGAACGGAGGGTTCAGCCCCAGCATTTT
CDR3: CASSIGERRVQPQHF

D: .
V: TRBV7-9
size: many
J: TRBJ1-6
DNA: TGTGCCAGCAGCTACTCGTTATCGGACAAGAGCTCCTATAATTCACCCCTCCACTTT
CDR3: CASSYSLSDKSSYNSPLHF

D: TRBD2
V: TRBV15
size: .
J: TRBJ2-1
DNA: TGTGCCACCAGCAGAGCCAGGACTAGAGACAATGAGCAGTTCTTC
CDR3: CATSRARTRDNEQFF

D: TRBD1
V: TRBV5-4
size: few
J: TRBJ1-6
DNA: TGTGCCAGCAGCTTGGGGCAGGGGGCCCGAAATTCACCCCTCCACTTT
CDR3: CASSLGQGARNSPLHF

D: TRBD1
V: TRBV6-1
size: .
J: TRBJ1-1
DNA: TGTGCCAGCAGTGTGCAGGGGGGTACTGAAGCTTTCTTT
CDR3: CASSVQGGTEAFF

D: .
V: TRBV6-6
size: once
J: TRBJ1-2
DNA: TGTGCCAGCAGTTACTCCCCCGGCAGGGCTAACTATGGCTACACCTTC
CDR3: CASSYSPGRANYGYTF

D: .
V: TRBV5-6
size: .
J: TRBJ2-7
DNA: TGTGCCAGCAGCTTGGCGTCCTGGCAGCTCGAGCAGTACTTC
CDR3: CASSLASWQLEQYF